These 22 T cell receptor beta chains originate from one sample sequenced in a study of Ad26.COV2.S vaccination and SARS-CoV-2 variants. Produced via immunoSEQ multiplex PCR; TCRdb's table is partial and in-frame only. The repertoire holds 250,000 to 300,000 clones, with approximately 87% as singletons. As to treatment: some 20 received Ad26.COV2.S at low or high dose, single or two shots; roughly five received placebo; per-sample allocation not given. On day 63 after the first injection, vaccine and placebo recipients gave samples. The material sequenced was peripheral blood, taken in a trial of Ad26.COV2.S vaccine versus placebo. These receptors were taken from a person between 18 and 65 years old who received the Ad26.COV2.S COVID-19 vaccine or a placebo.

As DNA, the CDR3 is TGTGCCAGCAGCTTTGGACAGGGGGGAATAGTAACTAATGAAAAACTGTTTTTT. Protein product: CASSFGQGGIVTNEKLFF. V usage is TRBV7-9 and J usage is TRBJ1-4; TRBD1 matches 10 bases. This CDR3 is 18 amino acids long. Trimming removed 3 bases from V and 1 base from J; junction bases left unmatched: 8. Germline CDR1 and CDR2: SEHNR and FQNEAQ (reference sequence). Complete variable domain (other parts from reference TRBV7-9 and TRBJ1-4): DTGVSQNPRHKITKRGQNVTFRCDPISEHNRLYWYRQTLGQGPEFLTYFQNEAQLEKSRLLSDRFSAERPKGSFSTLEIQRTEQGDSAMYLCASSFGQGGIVTNEKLFFGSGTQLSVL.

CDR3 bases: TGTGCCATCAGCCTGGCAGGGTTGTCGGATGAGCAGTTCTTC. It is translated as CAISLAGLSDEQFF. The chain combines TRBV10-3 with TRBJ2-1; the D gene is possibly TRBD1 (5 bases). Trimming cost V 6 bases and J 8 bases, with 17 bases left between them. The CDR3 has 14 amino acids. Germline-derived CDR1 and CDR2 are ENHRY and SYGVKD.

The CDR3 is CAISGGEPYEQYF. DNA for the CDR3: TGTGCCATCAGCGGGGGGGAGCCCTACGAGCAGTACTTC. The J gene is TRBJ2-7, the V gene TRBV10-3; 8 nucleotides agree with TRBD2. This CDR3 has 13 residues. In germline, CDR1 is ENHRY, CDR2 SYGVKD. V gave up 6 bases and J gave up 2 bases; unmatched junction bases: 3.

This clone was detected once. CDR3 sequence reads: CASSLDLKGEQYF. CDR3 DNA sequence: TGCGCCAGCAGCCTAGACCTCAAAGGTGAGCAGTACTTC. The chain recombines TRBV4-1 with TRBJ2-7; D gene uncertain. The ends were cut back, 4 bases at V and 7 bases at J, with 14 bases in the middle. The CDR3 runs 13 residues. Germline V gene data show CDR1 as MGHRA and CDR2 as YSYEKL.

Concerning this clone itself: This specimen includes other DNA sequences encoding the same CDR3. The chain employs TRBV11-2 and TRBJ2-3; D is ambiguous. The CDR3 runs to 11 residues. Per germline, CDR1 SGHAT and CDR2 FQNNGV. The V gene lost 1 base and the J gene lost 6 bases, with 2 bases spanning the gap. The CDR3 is CASSLVDTQYF. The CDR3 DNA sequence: TGTGCCAGCAGCTTAGTTGATACGCAGTATTTT.

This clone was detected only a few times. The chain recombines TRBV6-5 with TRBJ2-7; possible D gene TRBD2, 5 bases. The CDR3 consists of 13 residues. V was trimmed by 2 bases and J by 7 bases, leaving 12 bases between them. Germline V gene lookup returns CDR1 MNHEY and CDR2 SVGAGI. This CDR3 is CASSYGLAQEQYF. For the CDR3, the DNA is TGTGCCAGCAGTTACGGGCTAGCCCAGGAGCAGTACTTC.

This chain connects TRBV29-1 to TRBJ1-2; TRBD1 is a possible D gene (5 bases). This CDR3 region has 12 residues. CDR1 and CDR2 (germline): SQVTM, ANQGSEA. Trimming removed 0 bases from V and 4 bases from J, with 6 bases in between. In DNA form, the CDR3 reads TGCAGCGTTGAAGACGGGGGCTATGGCTACACCTTC. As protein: CSVEDGGYGYTF.

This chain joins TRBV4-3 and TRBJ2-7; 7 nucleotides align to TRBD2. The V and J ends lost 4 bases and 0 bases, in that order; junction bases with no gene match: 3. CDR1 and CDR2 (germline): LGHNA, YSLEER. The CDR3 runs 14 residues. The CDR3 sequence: CASSPGEGSYEQYF. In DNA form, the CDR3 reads TGCGCCAGCAGCCCCGGGGAGGGCTCCTACGAGCAGTACTTC.

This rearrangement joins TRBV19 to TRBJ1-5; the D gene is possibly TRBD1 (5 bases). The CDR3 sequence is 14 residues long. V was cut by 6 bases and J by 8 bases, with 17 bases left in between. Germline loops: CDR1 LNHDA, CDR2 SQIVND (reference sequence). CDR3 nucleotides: TGTGCCAGTAGGCCGGGACTTACCCGGGAGCCCCAGCATTTT. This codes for CASRPGLTREPQHF.

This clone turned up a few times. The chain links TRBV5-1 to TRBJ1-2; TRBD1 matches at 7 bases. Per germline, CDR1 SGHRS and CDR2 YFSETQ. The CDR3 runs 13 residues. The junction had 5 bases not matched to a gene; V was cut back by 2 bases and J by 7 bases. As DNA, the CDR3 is TGCGCCAGCAGCTTAGGGGGCGCACGTGGCTACACCTTC. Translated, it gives CASSLGGARGYTF.

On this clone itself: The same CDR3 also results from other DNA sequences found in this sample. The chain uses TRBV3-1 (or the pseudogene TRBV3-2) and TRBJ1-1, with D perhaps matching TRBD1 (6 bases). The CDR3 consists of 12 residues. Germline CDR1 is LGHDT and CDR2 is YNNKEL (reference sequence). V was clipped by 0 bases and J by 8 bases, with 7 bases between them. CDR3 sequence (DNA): TGTGCCAGCAGCCAAGATCAGGGGGAAGCTTTCTTT. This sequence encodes CASSQDQGEAFF.

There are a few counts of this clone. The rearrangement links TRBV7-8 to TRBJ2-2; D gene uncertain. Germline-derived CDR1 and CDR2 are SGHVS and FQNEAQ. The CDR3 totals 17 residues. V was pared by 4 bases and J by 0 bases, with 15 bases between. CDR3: CASSYQIQISNTGELFF. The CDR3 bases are TGTGCCAGCAGCTACCAGATACAGATATCGAACACCGGGGAGCTGTTTTTT.

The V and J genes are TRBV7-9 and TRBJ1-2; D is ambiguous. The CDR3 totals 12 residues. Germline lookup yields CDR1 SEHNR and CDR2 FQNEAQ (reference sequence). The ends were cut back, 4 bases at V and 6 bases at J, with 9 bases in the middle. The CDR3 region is CASSSPSNGYTF. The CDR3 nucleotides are TGTGCCAGCAGCTCGCCCAGTAATGGCTACACCTTC.

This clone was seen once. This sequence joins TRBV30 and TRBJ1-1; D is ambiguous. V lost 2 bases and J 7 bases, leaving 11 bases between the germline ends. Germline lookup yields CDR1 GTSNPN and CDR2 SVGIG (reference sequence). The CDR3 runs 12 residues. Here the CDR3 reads CAWSIVTGEAFF. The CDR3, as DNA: TGTGCCTGGAGTATCGTGACGGGTGAAGCTTTCTTT. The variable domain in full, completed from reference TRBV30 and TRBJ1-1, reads SQTIHQWPATLVQPVGSPLSLECTVEGTSNPNLYWYRQAAGRGLQLLFYSVGIGQISSEVPQNLSASRPQDRQFILSSKKLLLSDSGFYLCAWSIVTGEAFFGQGTRLTVV.

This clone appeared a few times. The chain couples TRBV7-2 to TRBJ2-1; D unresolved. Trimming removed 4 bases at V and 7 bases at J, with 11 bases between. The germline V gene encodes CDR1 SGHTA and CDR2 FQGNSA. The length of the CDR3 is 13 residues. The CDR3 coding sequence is TGTGCCAGCAGCTGGACGGCTCAAAATGAGCAGTTCTTC. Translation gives CASSWTAQNEQFF.

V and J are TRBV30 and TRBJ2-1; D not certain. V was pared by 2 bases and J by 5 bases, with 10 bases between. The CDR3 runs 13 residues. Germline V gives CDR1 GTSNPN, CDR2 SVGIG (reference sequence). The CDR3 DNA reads TGTGCCTGGAGTCGTCTGGGAAACAATGAGCAGTTCTTC. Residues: CAWSRLGNNEQFF.

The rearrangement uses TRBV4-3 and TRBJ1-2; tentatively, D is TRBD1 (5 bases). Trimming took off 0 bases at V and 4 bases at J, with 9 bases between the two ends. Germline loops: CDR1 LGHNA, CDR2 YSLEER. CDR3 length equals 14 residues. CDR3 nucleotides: TGCGCCAGCAGCCAAGATTCCAGGGTCTATGGCTACACCTTC. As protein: CASSQDSRVYGYTF.

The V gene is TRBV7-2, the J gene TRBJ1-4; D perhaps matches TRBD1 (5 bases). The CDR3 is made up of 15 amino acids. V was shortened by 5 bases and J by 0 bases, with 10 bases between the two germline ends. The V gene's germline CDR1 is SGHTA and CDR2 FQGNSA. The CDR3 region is CASSPETATNEKLFF. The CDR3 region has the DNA TGTGCCAGCAGCCCTGAGACAGCAACTAATGAAAAACTGTTTTTT.

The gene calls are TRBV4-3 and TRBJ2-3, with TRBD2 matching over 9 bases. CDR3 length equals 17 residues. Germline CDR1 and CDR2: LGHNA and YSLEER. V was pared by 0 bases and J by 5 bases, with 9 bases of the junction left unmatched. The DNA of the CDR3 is TGCGCCAGCAGCCAAGAATCGGGCGGGGGGGCCAAAGATACGCAGTATTTT. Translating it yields CASSQESGGGAKDTQYF.

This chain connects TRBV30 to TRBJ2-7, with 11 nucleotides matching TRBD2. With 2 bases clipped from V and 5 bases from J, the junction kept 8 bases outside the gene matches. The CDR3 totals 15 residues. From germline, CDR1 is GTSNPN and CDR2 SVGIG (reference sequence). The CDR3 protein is CAWSRGSGGADEQYF. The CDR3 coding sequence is TGTGCCTGGAGTCGAGGTAGCGGGGGGGCCGACGAGCAGTACTTC.

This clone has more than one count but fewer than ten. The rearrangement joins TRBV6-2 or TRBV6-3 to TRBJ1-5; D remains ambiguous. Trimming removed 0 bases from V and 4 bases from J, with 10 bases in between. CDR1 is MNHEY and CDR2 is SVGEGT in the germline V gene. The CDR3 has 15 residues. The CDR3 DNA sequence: TGTGCCAGCAGTTACTCGGGAAGAACTAATCAGCCCCAGCATTTT. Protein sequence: CASSYSGRTNQPQHF.

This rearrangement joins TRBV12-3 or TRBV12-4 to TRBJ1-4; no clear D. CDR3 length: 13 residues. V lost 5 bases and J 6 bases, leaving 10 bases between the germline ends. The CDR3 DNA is TGTGCCAGCAGTCCAGACATGGATGAAAAACTGTTTTTT. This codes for CASSPDMDEKLFF.